This passage covers 9 T cell receptor beta chains from one sample sequenced in a study of blood T cell repertoires in COVID-19. The data were produced by immunoSEQ multiplex PCR, yet TCRdb's version contains in-frame clones alone and is incomplete. This sample yields almost 350,000 clones, of which approximately 90% are seen a single time; less than 5% belongs to the top ten. The sequencing input was peripheral blood. The receptors come from a woman aged 55-69 years with COVID-19, enrolled during active disease.

This chain connects TRBV18 to TRBJ2-2; TRBD2 might be the D (5 bases). From germline, CDR1 is KGHSH and CDR2 LQKENI. V lost 3 bases and J 6 bases, leaving 14 bases between the germline ends. This CDR3 is 15 amino acids long. In DNA form, the CDR3 reads TGTGCCAGCTCACCTTTTTTGGACGGGGCCGGGGAGCTGTTTTTT. Translation: CASSPFLDGAGELFF.

In its sample, this clone was seen a few times. Other DNA sequences in this sample translate to the same CDR3. The chain uses TRBV18 and TRBJ1-5; 8 nucleotides line up with TRBD1. Germline V gene lookup returns CDR1 KGHSH and CDR2 LQKENI. Trimming took 1 base from V and 2 from J; bases not matched to a gene: 1. This CDR3 has 15 amino acids. CDR3 sequence reads: CASSPQTGGNQPQHF. The CDR3 region has the DNA TGTGCCAGCTCACCACAGACAGGGGGCAATCAGCCCCAGCATTTT.

The rearrangement uses TRBV19 and TRBJ1-5, with D uncertain. CDR3 length: 12 residues. Germline V gene sequence: CDR1 LNHDA, CDR2 SQIVND (reference sequence). The V end lost 7 bases, the J end lost 4 bases, and 8 bases lay between the germline ends. The CDR3 protein is CASTGRNQPQHF. The CDR3 DNA follows: TGTGCCAGTACTGGGAGGAATCAGCCCCAGCATTTT. The entire variable domain, with the rest obtained from reference TRBV19 and TRBJ1-5, is as follows: DGGITQSPKYLFRKEGQNVTLSCEQNLNHDAMYWYRQDPGQGLRLIYYSQIVNDFQKGDIAEGYSVSREKKESFPLTVTSAQKNPTAFYLCASTGRNQPQHFGDGTRLSIL.

The rearrangement uses TRBV2 and TRBJ1-1; unclear D gene. CDR3 length equals 13 residues. V was shortened by 3 bases and J by 1 base, with 6 bases between the two germline ends. CDR1 and CDR2 (germline): SNHLY, FYNNEI. CDR3 nucleotides: TGTGCCAGCAGTGACCTCGGGAACACTGAAGCTTTCTTT. Residues: CASSDLGNTEAFF. Based on the CDR3 plus reference TRBV2 and TRBJ1-1, the full variable domain is EPEVTQTPSHQVTQMGQEVILRCVPISNHLYFYWYRQILGQKVEFLVSFYNNEISEKSEIFDDQFSVERPDGSNFTLKIRSTKLEDSAMYFCASSDLGNTEAFFGQGTRLTVV.

The V and J genes are TRBV19 and TRBJ1-6, with D perhaps matching TRBD1 (6 bases). This CDR3 contains 14 residues. The germline V gene encodes CDR1 LNHDA and CDR2 SQIVND (reference sequence). Trimming took 6 bases from V and 0 from J, leaving 6 bases between them. The CDR3 sequence is CASRTGSYNSPLHF. The DNA for the CDR3 is TGTGCCAGTAGGACAGGCTCCTATAATTCACCCCTCCACTTT. The entire variable domain, with the rest obtained from reference TRBV19 and TRBJ1-6, is as follows: DGGITQSPKYLFRKEGQNVTLSCEQNLNHDAMYWYRQDPGQGLRLIYYSQIVNDFQKGDIAEGYSVSREKKESFPLTVTSAQKNPTAFYLCASRTGSYNSPLHFGNGTRLTVT.

The V call is TRBV18, the J call TRBJ1-1, with 7 bases that match TRBD1. This CDR3 spans 15 amino acids. The germline V gene encodes CDR1 KGHSH and CDR2 LQKENI. V shed 6 bases, J shed 0 bases, and the junction held 7 bases outside the gene matches. The CDR3 here is CASSLAGQMNTEAFF. In DNA form, the CDR3 reads TGTGCCAGCTCCCTCGCGGGACAGATGAACACTGAAGCTTTCTTT.

The gene calls are TRBV25-1 and TRBJ2-7; TRBD2 is a possible D gene (5 bases). With 7 bases removed from V and 0 bases from J, the gap between germline ends came to 10 bases. The length of the CDR3 is 13 residues. Germline loops: CDR1 MGHDK, CDR2 SYGVNS. For the CDR3, the DNA is TGTGCCAGCATACGGGGAAGCTCCTACGAGCAGTACTTC. Amino acid sequence: CASIRGSSYEQYF.

This clone showed up just once. The chain joins TRBV9 to TRBJ2-5; 9 bases line up with TRBD2. This CDR3 region has 17 residues. J gave up 5 bases and V 3 bases, and 14 bases lay outside the gene matches. The germline V gene encodes CDR1 SGDLS and CDR2 YYNGEE. Here the CDR3 DNA reads TGTGCCAGCAGCGCCCCCCGCGGGGGGGGCAGCGGGGAGACCCAGTACTTC. As protein: CASSAPRGGGSGETQYF.

The chain has TRBV2 and TRBJ1-6, with TRBD1 identical over 7 bases. Germline lookup yields CDR1 SNHLY and CDR2 FYNNEI. The CDR3 is made up of 16 amino acids. The ends lost 3 bases at V and 0 bases at J; junction bases unmatched: 2. The CDR3 reads CASSEGQSSYNSPLHF. The CDR3 DNA sequence: TGTGCCAGCAGTGAGGGACAGAGCTCCTATAATTCACCCCTCCACTTT.